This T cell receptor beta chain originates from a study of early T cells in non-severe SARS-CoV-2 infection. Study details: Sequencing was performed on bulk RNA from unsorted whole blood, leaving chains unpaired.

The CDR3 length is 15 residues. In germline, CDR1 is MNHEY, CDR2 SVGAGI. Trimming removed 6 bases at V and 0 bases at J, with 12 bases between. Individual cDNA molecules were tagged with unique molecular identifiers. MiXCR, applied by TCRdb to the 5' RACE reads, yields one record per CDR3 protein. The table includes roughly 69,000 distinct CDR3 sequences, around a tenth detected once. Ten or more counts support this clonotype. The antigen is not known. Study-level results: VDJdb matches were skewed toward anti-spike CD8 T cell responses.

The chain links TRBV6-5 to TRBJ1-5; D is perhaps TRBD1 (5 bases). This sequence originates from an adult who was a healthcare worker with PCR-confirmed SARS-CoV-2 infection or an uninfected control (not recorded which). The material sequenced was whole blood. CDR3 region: CASRSQGFSNQPQHF. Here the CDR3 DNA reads TGTGCCAGCAGATCCCAGGGATTTAGCAATCAGCCCCAGCATTTT.